The sequence of this T cell receptor beta chain was determined in a study of shared clonotypes between healthy human individuals (dated by TCRdb to about 2020). Context from the whole study: The cohort comprised a couple of women and a few men aged 18 to 49 years. To increase sequencing depth and limit assay-specific biases, different laboratories used diverse techniques to prepare libraries and sequence TCR repertoires. For each donor, three plates each were used for CD4 naive and CD4 memory, two plates were used for CD8 naive, and one plate was used for CD8 memory. To estimate repertoire size and how much clonotypes are shared between individuals, the study performed deep sequencing of blood TCR repertoires from five healthy adults. Leukapheresis yielded between about 0.85 and 10 billion PBMCs per donor.

Findings and caveats that apply to the study as a whole: Incomplete sequencing was indicated by rarefaction of sorted-subset datasets, despite the large sequencing depth. Based on pairwise subsampling, the degree of clonotype sharing among donors was expected to be affected by sequencing depth. Sampling was restricted to blood, and TCR repertoires in tissues likely differ from the TCR repertoires found in blood. Sharing across a few donors was observed for approximately 5% of naive CD4, less than 4% of naive CD8, about 2.3% of memory CD4, and less than 0.45% of memory CD8 clonotypes. Compared with non-shared clonotypes, the clonotypes found in all four sorted-subset donors had higher generation probabilities. Naive subsets generally had larger estimated clonotype richness than memory subsets did. Because the study included only a small number of donors, the genetic and exposure-history diversity represented was limited.

TCR CDR3 regions were amplified from genomic DNA by multiplex PCR using the deep immunoSEQ assay. Extracted genomic DNA from each cell subset was distributed evenly across all wells of several immunoSEQ 96-well plates, and each plate was treated as a replicate. For sorted subsets, around 0.2 ug genomic DNA, equal to about 30,000 T cell genomes, was loaded into each replicate PCR. Purified libraries were measured with a Qubit 3.0 fluorometer, size-checked on a Bioanalyzer 2100, and measured again with the KAPA Library Quantification kit. Each immunoSEQ 96-well plate was sequenced on its own single-read 150-cycle Illumina NextSeq 550 flow cell. The source study handled its data this way. Because the immunoSEQ output included only junctional sequences and no quality scores, the filtering could not be the same as the filtering used for full-length reads. Sequences were annotated with PyIR, a Python wrapper for IgBLAST v1.9, and V/J genes and CDR3 were assigned using IMGT germline references. Reads with weak V/J assignments (E-value above 1e-6), missing CDR3, stop codons, out-of-frame junctions, or ambiguous translated residues were removed. V3J clonotypes were defined as sequences sharing an identical inferred V gene, J gene, and CDR3 amino acid sequence. Percentage overlap between repertoires was computed as shared unique clonotypes divided by the size of the smaller repertoire. Repertoire richness was assessed with RTK rarefaction, the Chao1 estimator, and Recon v2.1 estimates of unobserved clonotypes. OLGA was used to compute generation probabilities for all TCRbeta clonotypes that the gDNA method yielded from a handful of donors. The immuneACCESS repertoire file appears here via TCRdb, limited to in-frame rearrangements. These files lack a portion of the clones; in checked studies, under half of the deficit traces to unresolved V genes, and the cause of the others is not known. The D gene and trimming were derived from the DNA, and the V and J assignments and clone size from that table. The sample profile shows 550,000 to 700,000 clones; less than 80% of them were found once. 1.5% to 2% of the sample is held by the ten biggest clonotypes.

Remarks on this clone: The specificity of this receptor is unknown. The record has no base qualities; no much larger clone is one base away.

The donors were healthy, HIV-negative adults who had no recently reported acute infections or vaccinations. Every donor was a Caucasian adult residing in Nashville, Tennessee, USA. Magnetic negative selection was used to enrich CD4+ T cells, after which naive cells were positively selected on CD45RA and the negative fraction became the memory subset. Blood was obtained by leukapheresis, after which PBMCs were separated by Ficoll-Histopaque density gradient centrifugation and cryopreserved in liquid nitrogen vapor phase. Purity and quantity of every magnetically sorted T cell population were checked by analytical flow cytometry. From each sorted fraction, genomic DNA was isolated and quantified by UV absorbance on a Nanodrop 2000c. The TCR originated in a woman under 40 in good health. Sequencing was carried out using memory CD4+ T cells sorted from blood. The sample's cell subset or site label, decoded: CD45RA-negative fraction.

The sequence in DNA is TGTGCCAGCAGTGGGACAGTATCAGGAGAGACCCAGTACTTC. Its translation is CASSGTVSGETQYF. The chain couples TRBV7-9 to TRBJ2-5; 7 of the junction bases match TRBD1. From V the trimming removes 6 bases and from J it removes 4 bases, while the gene matches leave 8 bases of the junction unaccounted for. CDR1 and CDR2 are read off the germline V gene (reference sequence) as SEHNR and FQNEAQ. The CDR3 runs 14 amino acids, cysteine and phenylalanine included. Only the CDR3 DNA is retained, 42 bases long and in frame from the first base.